These T cell receptor beta chains were read from a single sample in a study of CD8 T cells in Susac syndrome. TCRdb fed the immunoSEQ multiplex PCR reads into MiXCR, producing one record per CDR3 protein. The sample lists just over 300,000 distinct CDR3 sequences, 92% occurring once. The sample comprised CD4+ T cells from PBMCs. These receptors were collected from a human donor with multiple sclerosis. Each CDR3 is given with its conserved first and last residue. The D gene is left open where the match is weak. The listing skips clone size in some rows; elsewhere it reads once, few, many or a size class.

>TRBV19|-|-|TRBJ1-1
TGTGCCAGTAGTATAATCCCCCAGGGGAGGTATCCTGAAGCTTTCTTT
CASSIIPQGRYPEAFF
>TRBV14|-|TRBD1|TRBJ2-1
TGTGCCAGCAGCCAAGATTGGGGACAGCTTTACAATGAGCAGTTCTTC
CASSQDWGQLYNEQFF
>TRBV7-2|-|TRBD2|TRBJ2-3
TGTGCCAGCAGTTTAGCGGGAGTCACAGATACGCAGTATTTT
CASSLAGVTDTQYF
>TRBV11-2|-|-|TRBJ1-1
TGTGCCAGCAGCCGTTACACTGAAGCTTTCTTT
CASSRYTEAFF
>TRBV5-1|-|TRBD1|TRBJ1-1
TGCGCCAGCAGCCTAGGGACAGGGCCCAACACTGAAGCTTTCTTT
CASSLGTGPNTEAFF
>TRBV7-2|-|-|TRBJ2-1
TGTGCCAGCAGCCGGGAGCTGAGCTCCTACAATGAGCAGTTCTTC
CASSRELSSYNEQFF
>TRBV27|-|TRBD1|TRBJ1-3
TGTGCCAGCAGTTTATCGGGGACAGACTCTGGAAACACCATATATTTT
CASSLSGTDSGNTIYF
>TRBV6-2/TRBV6-3|-|-|TRBJ2-2
TGTGCCAGCAGTTATGCAACCCCGAACACCGGGGAGCTGTTTTTT
CASSYATPNTGELFF
>TRBV18|-|TRBD1|TRBJ1-1
TGTGCCAGCTTCTCCGGGACAGCGAACACTGAAGCTTTCTTT
CASFSGTANTEAFF
>TRBV7-2|-|-|TRBJ1-2
TGTGCCAGCAGCTTAGCGTATCGGCAGGCTTCCTATGGCTACACCTTC
CASSLAYRQASYGYTF
>TRBV4-2|-|-|TRBJ1-1
TGTGCCAGCAGCCAAGAAAGAAAAGGTTACACTGAAGCTTTCTTT
CASSQERKGYTEAFF
>TRBV5-1|-|-|TRBJ1-6
TGCGCCAGCAGCCTAACAGGAGGCCGTGATTCACCCCTCCACTTT
CASSLTGGRDSPLHF
>TRBV7-2|-|-|TRBJ2-1
TGTGCCAGCAGCGTCGCGCGGGGTGATGAGCAGTTCTTC
CASSVARGDEQFF
>TRBV20-1|-|-|TRBJ2-3
TGCAGTGCTAGAGTCGGGGGTCTAAATACGCAGTATTTT
CSARVGGLNTQYF
>TRBV20-1|once|-|TRBJ1-5
TGCAGTGCTAGAGACCCCGGAGAGGGTGGTCAGCCCCAGCATTTT
CSARDPGEGGQPQHF
>TRBV7-2|-|TRBD2|TRBJ2-7
TGTGCCAGCAGCTTAGAGGCTAGCGGGAGTGTTAGTTCCTACGAGCAGTACTTC
CASSLEASGSVSSYEQYF
>TRBV29-1|-|TRBD1|TRBJ1-5
TGCAGCGTCGGACAGGGGACCCAGCCCCAGCATTTT
CSVGQGTQPQHF
>TRBV7-9|-|-|TRBJ1-5
TGTGCCAGCAGCTTACAGACCGAGAATCAGCCCCAGCATTTT
CASSLQTENQPQHF
>TRBV6-7|-|-|TRBJ2-2
TGTGCCAGCAGGCTCGGACAGAAAACGAACACCGGGGAGCTGTTTTTT
CASRLGQKTNTGELFF
>TRBV6-1|-|-|TRBJ1-1
TGTGCCAGCAGTGCATATCCGAACACTGAAGCTTTCTTT
CASSAYPNTEAFF
>TRBV20-1|-|TRBD2|TRBJ2-7
TGCAGTGCTGCGCGCGGGAGTGGGAACGAGCAGTACTTC
CSAARGSGNEQYF
>TRBV2|-|-|TRBJ1-1
TGTGCCAGCACACTCAGGGTACGGGGGGGCACTGAAGCTTTCTTT
CASTLRVRGGTEAFF
>TRBV18|-|-|TRBJ2-7
TGTGCCAGCTCACGAGGCCAGGAGCAGTACTTC
CASSRGQEQYF
>TRBV6-6|-|-|TRBJ1-1
TGTGCCAGCAGACACCCAGACCACACTGAAGCTTTCTTT
CASRHPDHTEAFF
>TRBV5-5|-|-|TRBJ1-1
TGTGCCAGCAGCTTGGTCACAGGGAACACTCTCGAAACTGAAGCTTTCTTT
CASSLVTGNTLETEAFF